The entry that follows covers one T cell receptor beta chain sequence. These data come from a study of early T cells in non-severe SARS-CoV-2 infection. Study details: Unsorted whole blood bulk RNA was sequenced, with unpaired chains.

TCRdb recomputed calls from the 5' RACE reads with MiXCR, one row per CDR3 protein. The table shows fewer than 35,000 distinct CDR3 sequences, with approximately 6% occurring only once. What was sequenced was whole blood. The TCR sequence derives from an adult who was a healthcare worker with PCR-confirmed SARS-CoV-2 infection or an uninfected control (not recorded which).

The CDR3 DNA sequence: TGTGCCAGCAGCCCCCGGACTGATCCGGCAAGAGACGGGGTCGGGCGACAAGAGACGGTCAAGTACTTC. It yields the protein CASSPRTDPARDGVGRQETVKYF. This chain links TRBV7-2 with TRBJ2-5; tentative D call: TRBD2 (5 bases). Germline V gene sequence: CDR1 SGHTA, CDR2 FQGNSA. The CDR3 has 23 residues. Deletions cut 5 bases from V and 12 bases from J, with 49 bases between.